This T cell receptor beta chain derives from a study of tumor and adjacent non-tumor tissue in lung cancer. Across the whole study: The cohort had roughly 11 adenocarcinoma, 2 squamous cell and 1 small cell patients.

The table lists this clonotype with a few counts. Its specificity is not known. Since a much larger clone is just one base distant, this may be a read error. Germline-derived CDR1 and CDR2 are PRHDT and FYEKMQ (reference sequence). This CDR3 spans 18 amino acids. Findings of the study overall: Top 100 clones took a larger repertoire share in normal lung. Tumor tissue had significantly higher TCR diversity than normal lung.

This sample's RNA came from whole unsorted tissue. Three rounds of nested PCR, following a modified ARM-PCR protocol, produced the TCRbeta library. TCRdb re-called the multiplex PCR reads through MiXCR, storing one row per CDR3 protein. The repertoire holds 65,000 to 95,000 distinct CDR3 sequences, around 65% seen once, with around 13% in the top ten. J is TRBJ1-1 and V is TRBV13; TRBD1 matches 7 bases. The source of this sequence is a woman between 65 and 79 years old with non-small cell lung cancer. Input material: lung tumor tissue. As DNA, the CDR3 is TGTGCCAGCAGGTGGCCCGGGGAACGGGGCAGGGGGAGCACTGAAGTTTTCTTT. The encoded protein is CASRWPGERGRGSTEVFF.